This TCR beta chain was captured in a study of OX40 agonist ivuxolimab in advanced cancers. Turning to the study itself: A male proportion of around 86% was recorded, with mean age about 54 years and range roughly 23 to 79. Prior anti-PD-1, anti-PD-L1 or anti-CTLA-4 therapy did not bar entry, and approximately 40% had some.

The data were produced by immunoSEQ multiplex PCR, yet TCRdb's version contains in-frame clones alone and is incomplete. The sample holds tens of thousands of clones, roughly 90% seen once. The germline V and J ends were trimmed by 7 bases and 5 bases, with 15 bases remaining between them. The germline CDR1 and CDR2 sequences are SGHNT and YYREEE (reference sequence). The CDR3 runs to 13 residues. The receptor was isolated from an adult with an advanced solid tumor such as melanoma, head and neck, liver or kidney cancer. The gene calls are TRBV5-4 and TRBJ1-2; weak D call: TRBD1 (6 bases). Sequences were derived from CD4+ or CD8+ T cells sorted from blood, sampled in a trial of the OX40 agonist ivuxolimab. In DNA, the CDR3 is TGTGCCAGCGACACAGGGCTAGGGTATGGCTACACCTTC. Protein: CASDTGLGYGYTF.